Listed below are T cell receptor beta chains from one sample, sequenced in a study of blood T cell repertoires in COVID-19. Sequencing was performed with immunoSEQ multiplex PCR; in TCRdb, only in-frame clones are kept and a portion is missing. The repertoire has 150,000 or so clones, 75% to 80% of them found once; the top ten carry roughly 1.5%. The sequencing sample was made of peripheral blood. Source of these receptors: an elderly man with acute or convalescent COVID-19. Both conserved end residues are part of each CDR3. The D gene is left open where the match is weak. Size is stated for part of the rows, as once, few or many counts, or as a class when the clone is expanded.

V gene	D gene	clone size	J gene	CDR3 protein	CDR3 DNA
TRBV7-2	TRBD2	NA	TRBJ2-1	CASSLQRGANNEQFF	TGTGCCAGCAGCCTCCAGCGGGGGGCTAACAATGAGCAGTTCTTC
TRBV7-3	TRBD1	NA	TRBJ1-1	CASRQGAYTEAFF	TGTGCCAGCAGACAGGGGGCCTACACTGAAGCTTTCTTT
TRBV18	TRBD2	NA	TRBJ2-5	CASSPGGLYQETQYF	TGTGCCAGCTCCCCGGGAGGGCTGTACCAAGAGACCCAGTACTTC
TRBV7-9	NA	NA	TRBJ1-6	CASSLNQAYSPLHF	TGTGCCAGCAGCTTAAATCAAGCGTATTCACCCCTCCACTTT
TRBV7-9	NA	few	TRBJ1-5	CASSFEQNQPQHF	TGTGCCAGCAGCTTCGAACAGAATCAGCCCCAGCATTTT
TRBV12-2	NA	few	TRBJ2-3	CASRPRGDTQYF	TGTGCAAGCCGCCCTAGGGGGGATACGCAGTATTTT
TRBV5-8	TRBD1	NA	TRBJ1-2	CASSFSGTGFYGYTF	TGTGCCAGCAGCTTCTCCGGGACAGGGTTCTATGGCTACACCTTC
TRBV18	TRBD1	few	TRBJ1-2	CASSPATGGNYGYTF	TGTGCCAGCTCACCTGCGACAGGGGGGAACTATGGCTACACCTTC
TRBV12-3/TRBV12-4	NA	NA	TRBJ2-7	CASSLSTGISFF	TGTGCCAGCAGTTTAAGCACGGGTATAAGTTTTTTT
TRBV6-5	TRBD1	NA	TRBJ2-7	CASSSSIWTGYYEQYF	TGTGCCAGCAGTTCCAGCATCTGGACAGGGTATTACGAGCAGTACTTC
TRBV6-5	NA	NA	TRBJ1-2	CASRLAGGSGYTF	TGTGCCAGCAGGCTCGCGGGCGGGTCTGGCTACACCTTC
TRBV19	NA	NA	TRBJ1-1	CASKSYTDTEAFF	TGTGCCAGTAAGAGTTACACAGACACTGAAGCTTTCTTT
TRBV5-6	TRBD1	NA	TRBJ1-5	CASSLSPQGPYWGNQPQHF	TGTGCCAGCAGCTTGTCTCCACAGGGGCCCTACTGGGGCAATCAGCCCCAGCATTTT
TRBV10-3	NA	NA	TRBJ1-2	CATGGGNYGYTF	TGTGCCACGGGCGGAGGAAACTATGGCTACACCTTC
TRBV29-1	NA	NA	TRBJ1-1	CSPRRTDSNTEAFF	TGCAGCCCGCGGAGGACAGATTCTAACACTGAAGCTTTCTTT
TRBV19	NA	few	TRBJ1-2	CASSIDYPGAGGYTF	TGTGCCAGTAGTATAGATTATCCAGGGGCTGGAGGCTACACCTTC
TRBV5-1	NA	NA	TRBJ2-5	CASSLASETQYF	TGCGCCAGCAGCTTGGCTTCGGAGACCCAGTACTTC
TRBV12-5	NA	NA	TRBJ1-2	CASGFGGNYGYTF	TGTGCTAGTGGTTTCGGAGGGAACTATGGCTACACCTTC
TRBV5-1	TRBD2	NA	TRBJ2-1	CASSFPDMAGGRNEQFF	TGCGCCAGCAGCTTCCCGGATATGGCGGGGGGACGGAATGAGCAGTTCTTC
TRBV3-1/TRBV3-2	TRBD1	NA	TRBJ2-2	CASSRDRGYTGELFF	TGTGCCAGCAGCCGAGACAGGGGTTACACCGGGGAGCTGTTTTTT
TRBV2	NA	NA	TRBJ2-3	CASREGPFTTDTQYF	TGTGCCAGCAGAGAGGGCCCCTTCACCACAGATACGCAGTATTTT
TRBV28	NA	NA	TRBJ2-7	CASSLTGTLSYEQYF	TGTGCCAGCAGTCTTACCGGGACATTATCCTACGAGCAGTACTTC
TRBV6-4	NA	once	TRBJ2-6	CASSGTGANVLTF	TGTGCCAGCTCCGGGACTGGGGCCAACGTCCTGACTTTC
TRBV12-5	NA	few	TRBJ1-5	CASARSEVGQPQHF	TGTGCTAGTGCCCGGAGCGAGGTAGGTCAGCCCCAGCATTTT
TRBV6-5	TRBD1	NA	TRBJ1-2	CASTWTGNNYGYTF	TGTGCCAGCACCTGGACAGGCAACAACTATGGCTACACCTTC
TRBV28	NA	NA	TRBJ2-1	CATFLGGALSEQFF	TGTGCCACCTTTCTGGGGGGGGCTTTAAGTGAGCAGTTCTTC
TRBV11-3	TRBD1	once	TRBJ2-7	CASSRDSLSEQYF	TGTGCCAGCAGTCGGGACAGCCTGAGCGAGCAGTACTTC
TRBV7-9	NA	NA	TRBJ1-2	CASSPPTGDGYTF	TGTGCCAGCAGCCCCCCGACAGGCGATGGCTACACCTTC
TRBV7-2	NA	once	TRBJ1-1	CASKAGGNPEAFF	TGTGCCAGCAAGGCTGGAGGGAACCCTGAAGCTTTCTTT
TRBV10-3	NA	NA	TRBJ2-7	CAISGRAGGPYEQYF	TGTGCCATCAGTGGAAGGGCAGGAGGGCCGTACGAGCAGTACTTC
TRBV5-1	TRBD1	NA	TRBJ2-5	CASSQGQGSWETQYF	TGCGCCAGCAGCCAAGGACAGGGTAGTTGGGAGACCCAGTACTTC
TRBV7-3	NA	once	TRBJ1-1	CASSLTGLMNTEAFF	TGTGCCAGCAGCTTAACTGGGCTTATGAACACTGAAGCTTTCTTT
TRBV4-1	NA	NA	TRBJ2-7	CASSQDPTGPYEQYF	TGCGCCAGCAGCCAAGATCCCACAGGCCCCTACGAGCAGTACTTC
TRBV24-1	NA	NA	TRBJ2-5	CATSDDRGGDQETQYF	TGTGCCACCAGTGACGATAGGGGCGGGGACCAAGAGACCCAGTACTTC
TRBV2	NA	NA	TRBJ2-3	CASTTGGARGDTQYF	TGTGCCAGCACAACTGGGGGGGCGCGAGGAGATACGCAGTATTTT
TRBV28	TRBD1	few	TRBJ1-5	CASGLDRAGNQPQHF	TGTGCCAGCGGTTTGGACAGGGCGGGCAATCAGCCCCAGCATTTT
TRBV29-1	TRBD1	many	TRBJ1-2	CSVEASTGGGGYTF	TGCAGCGTTGAAGCCTCGACAGGGGGCGGGGGCTACACCTTC
TRBV18	NA	NA	TRBJ1-1	CASSQLQGGFDTEAFF	TGTGCCAGCTCGCAACTACAGGGAGGGTTTGACACTGAAGCTTTCTTT
TRBV5-1	NA	once	TRBJ2-2	CASSLGGLNTGELFF	TGCGCCAGCAGCTTGGGGGGGCTTAACACCGGGGAGCTGTTTTTT
TRBV9	TRBD2	NA	TRBJ2-1	CASSVLSGGYNEQFF	TGTGCCAGCAGCGTACTGAGCGGGGGCTACAATGAGCAGTTCTTC
TRBV19	TRBD1	once	TRBJ1-5	CASSIDWTGGNQPQHF	TGTGCCAGTAGTATAGATTGGACAGGAGGCAATCAGCCCCAGCATTTT
TRBV28	TRBD1	NA	TRBJ1-2	CASSSGQGTNYGYTF	TGTGCCAGCAGTTCCGGACAGGGTACCAACTATGGCTACACCTTC
TRBV7-8	NA	NA	TRBJ2-2	CASTGLSNTGELFF	TGTGCCAGCACCGGACTATCGAACACCGGGGAGCTGTTTTTT
TRBV5-1	TRBD1	NA	TRBJ1-2	CASSLAGQDNYGYTF	TGCGCCAGCAGCTTGGCGGGACAGGATAACTATGGCTACACCTTC